This TCR beta chain was obtained from a study of vaccination effects on CD4 cells after COVID-19. Details on this clone: The antigen remains undetermined.

The CDR3 totals 15 residues. V was shortened by 3 bases and J by 0 bases, with 8 bases between the two germline ends. Germline assignment: CDR1 MDHEN and CDR2 SYDVKM. Data came from immunoSEQ multiplex PCR; TCRdb stores just in-frame clones and leaves some out. This table holds about 63,000 clones, around 75% found once. Within the ViraFEST assay, antigen-specific CD4+ T cells underwent expansion with viral peptide pools prior to sequencing. Following 10 days of culture, CD4+ T cells were isolated. Vaccinated recipients, who were negative for nucleocapsid antibodies, had no history of SARS-CoV-2 infection. Cultures used under 2.5 million PBMC per well, approximately 9.6 IU/ml IL-2 and roughly 10 ug/ml peptides. Findings of the study overall: Whether induced by infection or by vaccine, clones showed marked clonal contraction late after vaccination. Cross-reactivity with common cold coronaviruses was shown by only 1 of 255 vaccine-induced clones in healthy vaccinees.

This sequence originates from a human donor who received a COVID-19 vaccine. The rearrangement links TRBV28 to TRBJ1-4; D unresolved. Sample: CD4+ T cells from PBMCs cultured with HCoV-OC43 spike peptides, taken before COVID-19 vaccination. Noted subset: HCoV-OC43 spike overlapping peptide pool stimulation. As DNA, the CDR3 is TGTGCCAGCAGTTTCGACGGAACAACTAATGAAAAACTGTTTTTT. Its translation is CASSFDGTTNEKLFF. Combining the CDR3 with reference TRBV28 and TRBJ1-4 gives the whole variable domain DVKVTQSSRYLVKRTGEKVFLECVQDMDHENMFWYRQDPGLGLRLIYFSYDVKMKEKGDIPEGYSVSREKKERFSLILESASTNQTSMYLCASSFDGTTNEKLFFGSGTQLSVL.